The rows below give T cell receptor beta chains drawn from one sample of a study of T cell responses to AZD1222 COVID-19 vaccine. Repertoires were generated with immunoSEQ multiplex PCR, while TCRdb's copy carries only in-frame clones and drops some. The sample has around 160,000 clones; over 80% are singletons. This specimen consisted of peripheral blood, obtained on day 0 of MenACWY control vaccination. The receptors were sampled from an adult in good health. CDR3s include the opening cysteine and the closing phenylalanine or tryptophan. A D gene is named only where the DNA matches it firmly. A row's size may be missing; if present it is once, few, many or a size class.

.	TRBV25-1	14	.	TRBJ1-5	TGTGCCAGCACGTCAACCGGGGGCAATCAGCCCCAGCATTTT	CASTSTGGNQPQHF
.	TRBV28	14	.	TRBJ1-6	TGTGCCAGCAGTTCGGACGGCTATAATTCACCCCTCCACTTT	CASSSDGYNSPLHF
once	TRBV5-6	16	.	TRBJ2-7	TGTGCCAGCAGCTTGGCTAAAGGGACCCGTGTCCACGAGCAGTACTTC	CASSLAKGTRVHEQYF
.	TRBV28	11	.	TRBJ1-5	TGTGCCAGCAGTTTAAAGGCTTCCCAGCATTTT	CASSLKASQHF
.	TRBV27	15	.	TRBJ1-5	TGTGCCAGCAGTTGGATGTACGATAGCAATCAGCCCCAGCATTTT	CASSWMYDSNQPQHF
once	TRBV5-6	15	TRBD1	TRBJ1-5	TGTGCCAGCAGCTTCGGGACAGGAAGCGATCAGCCCCAGCATTTT	CASSFGTGSDQPQHF
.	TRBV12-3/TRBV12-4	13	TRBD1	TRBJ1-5	TGTGCCAGCAGTTTCGCAGGGGGACAGCCCCAGCATTTT	CASSFAGGQPQHF
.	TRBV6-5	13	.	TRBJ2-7	TGTGCCAGCAGTCGGGCAGAGTCCTACGAGCAGTACTTC	CASSRAESYEQYF
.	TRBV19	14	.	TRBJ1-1	TGTGCCAGTAGTCGCCGGGACCCCGGCTCTGGAGCTTTCTTT	CASSRRDPGSGAFF
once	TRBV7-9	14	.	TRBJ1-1	TGTGCCAGCAGCCGCCCCGGGGACGGGACTGAAGCTTTCTTT	CASSRPGDGTEAFF
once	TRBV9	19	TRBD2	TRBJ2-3	TGTGCCAGCAGCTCCAGTCGGACTAGCGGGAGGTTTAGCACAGATACGCAGTATTTT	CASSSSRTSGRFSTDTQYF
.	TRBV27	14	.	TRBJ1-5	TGTGCCAGCAGTGGGGCAGGCGGCAATCAGCCCCAGCATTTT	CASSGAGGNQPQHF
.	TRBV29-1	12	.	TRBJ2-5	TGCAGCGTTGATAAAGTTCCAGAGACCCAGTACTTC	CSVDKVPETQYF
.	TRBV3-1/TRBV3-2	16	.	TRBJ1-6	TGTGCCAGCAGCCTTGGGCGGCCGGACCCTCATTCACCCCTCCACTTT	CASSLGRPDPHSPLHF
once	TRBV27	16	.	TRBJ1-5	TGTGCCAGCAGTTCGACGGGACTCCCAAGACGCATGACCCAGCATTTT	CASSSTGLPRRMTQHF
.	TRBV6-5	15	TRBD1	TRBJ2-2	TGTGCCAGCAGGATTGGACAGGGGTCCCCGGGGGAGCTGTTTTTT	CASRIGQGSPGELFF
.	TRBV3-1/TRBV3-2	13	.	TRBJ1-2	TGTGCCAGCAGCCAAGGCGGGAGGAATGGCTACACCTTC	CASSQGGRNGYTF
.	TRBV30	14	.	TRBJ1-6	TGTGCCTGGAGCTCGGGAATAGCGGGTTCACCCCTCCACTTT	CAWSSGIAGSPLHF
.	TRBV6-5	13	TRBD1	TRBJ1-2	TGTGCCAGCCTGAAACAGGGGTCTGGTCTCTACACCTTC	CASLKQGSGLYTF
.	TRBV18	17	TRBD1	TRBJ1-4	TGTGCCAGCTCACCACAGGGACAGGGGCAAACTAATGAAAAACTGTTTTTT	CASSPQGQGQTNEKLFF
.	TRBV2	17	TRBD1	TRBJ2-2	TGTGCCAGCAGTGAAGCGCGGGGACAGGGGAACACCGGGGAGCTGTTTTTT	CASSEARGQGNTGELFF
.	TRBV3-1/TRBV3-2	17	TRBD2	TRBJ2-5	TGTGCCAGCAGCCAAGAGATCGTTGGGGGGGGCCAAGAGACCCAGTACTTC	CASSQEIVGGGQETQYF
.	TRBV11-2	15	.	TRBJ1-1	TGTGCCAGCAGCACCCGGGGCGGGATGAACACTGAAGCTTTCTTT	CASSTRGGMNTEAFF
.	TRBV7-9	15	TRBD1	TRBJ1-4	TGTGCCAGCAGCTTAGGGACAGGGTTTAATGAAAAACTGTTTTTT	CASSLGTGFNEKLFF
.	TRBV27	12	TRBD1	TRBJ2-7	TGTGCCAGCAGTCTCGACAGGGAAGAGCAGTACTTC	CASSLDREEQYF
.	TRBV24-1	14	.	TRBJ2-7	TGTGCCACCAGTGAGCCGGGACGCTCGGAAGGGCAGTACTTC	CATSEPGRSEGQYF
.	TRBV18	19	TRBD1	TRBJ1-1	TGTGCCAGCTCACCTAACCCCCCCGGGACAGCAGTTATGAACACTGAAGCTTTCTTT	CASSPNPPGTAVMNTEAFF
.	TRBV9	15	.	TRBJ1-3	TGTGCCAGCAGCGTAGCCTCGGGACGGGGAAACACCATATATTTT	CASSVASGRGNTIYF
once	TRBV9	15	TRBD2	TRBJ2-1	TGTGCCAGCAGCGTAGTAGCGGGGCTGAACAATGAGCAGTTCTTC	CASSVVAGLNNEQFF
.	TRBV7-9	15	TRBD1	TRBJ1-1	TGTGCCAGCAGCTTAGGGACAGGGGGTTGGACTGAAGCTTTCTTT	CASSLGTGGWTEAFF
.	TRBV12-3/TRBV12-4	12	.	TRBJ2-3	TGTGCCAGCAGTTTAGCCAGAGATACGCAGTATTTT	CASSLARDTQYF
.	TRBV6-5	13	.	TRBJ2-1	TGTGCCAGCAGTTACGACAGATACAATGAGCAGTTCTTC	CASSYDRYNEQFF
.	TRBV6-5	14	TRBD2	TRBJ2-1	TGTGCCCCCGCGGGGGGAAGTCTCATTTGTGAGCAGTTCTTC	CAPAGGSLICEQFF
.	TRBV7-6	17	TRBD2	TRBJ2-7	TGTGCCAGCAGCTTAGCAGGGACTAGCGGGACATCCTACGAGCAGTACTTC	CASSLAGTSGTSYEQYF
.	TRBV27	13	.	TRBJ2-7	TGTGCCAGCAGTTTAACGGGGGCGAGAGAGCAGTACTTC	CASSLTGAREQYF
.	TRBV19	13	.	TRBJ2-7	TGTGCCAGTAGTATAGTGACAGGCTACGAGCAGTACTTC	CASSIVTGYEQYF
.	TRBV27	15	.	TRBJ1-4	TGTGCCAGCAGTAGCCCGGGCAGCGACAATGAAAAACTGTTTTTT	CASSSPGSDNEKLFF
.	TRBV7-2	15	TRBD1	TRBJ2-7	TGTGCCAGCAGCTTAGGGATCTCCGGGACAGACGAGCAGTACTTC	CASSLGISGTDEQYF
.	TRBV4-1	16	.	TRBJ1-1	TGCGCCAGCAGCCATCTCGGGACACAAAGAAACACTGAAGCTTTCTTT	CASSHLGTQRNTEAFF
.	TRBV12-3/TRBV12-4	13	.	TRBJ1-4	TGTGCCAGCAGCCCCCCCCCTAATGAAAAACTGTTTTTT	CASSPPPNEKLFF
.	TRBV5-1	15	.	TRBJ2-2	TGCGCCAGCAGCTCTATGGGACAAAACACCGGGGAGCTGTTTTTT	CASSSMGQNTGELFF
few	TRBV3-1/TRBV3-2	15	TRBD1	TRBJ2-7	TGTGCCAGCAGCCCCCGACAGGGGATTTCTTACGAGCAGTACTTC	CASSPRQGISYEQYF
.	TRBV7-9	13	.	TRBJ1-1	TGTGCCAGCAGCTTACGGGGGGCAACTGAAGCTTTCTTT	CASSLRGATEAFF
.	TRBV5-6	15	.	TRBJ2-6	TGTGCCAGCAGCTTTCAGGGCTCTGGGGCCAACGTCCTGACTTTC	CASSFQGSGANVLTF
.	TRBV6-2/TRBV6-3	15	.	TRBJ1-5	TGTGCCAGCAGTTACGACGGGGCGCGCAATCAGCCCCAGCATTTT	CASSYDGARNQPQHF
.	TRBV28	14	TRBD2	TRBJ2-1	TGTGCCAGCAGAGGACTAGCGGGTTCTAATGAGCAGTTCTTC	CASRGLAGSNEQFF
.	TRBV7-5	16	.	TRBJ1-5	TGTGCCAGAAGCTTAGAAAGGGACTTTAGCAATCAGCCCCAGCATTTT	CARSLERDFSNQPQHF
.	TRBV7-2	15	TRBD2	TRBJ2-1	TGTGCCAGCAGCCCGCTGAGCGGGAGGGCCACTGAGCAGTTCTTC	CASSPLSGRATEQFF
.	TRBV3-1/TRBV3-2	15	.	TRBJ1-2	TGTGCCAGCAGCCAAGGGGTGTTCGACCCGAATGGCTACACCTTC	CASSQGVFDPNGYTF
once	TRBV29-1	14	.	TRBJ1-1	TGCAGCGTTGAATTACTGTCCAGGCAAACTGAAGCTTTCTTT	CSVELLSRQTEAFF
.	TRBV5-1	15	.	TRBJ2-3	TGCGCCAGCAGCCTCACCGCTGGACTCACAGATACGCAGTATTTT	CASSLTAGLTDTQYF
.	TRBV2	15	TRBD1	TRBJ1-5	TGTGCCACCTCTATGGACAGGGTGGGTAATCAGCCCCAGCATTTT	CATSMDRVGNQPQHF
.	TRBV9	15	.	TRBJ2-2	TGTGCCAGCAGCATTCTTGAGGGGGTAAACGGGGAGCTGTTTTTT	CASSILEGVNGELFF
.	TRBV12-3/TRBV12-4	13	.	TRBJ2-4	TGTGCCAGCAGAGGACTAGCCAAAAACATTCAGTACTTC	CASRGLAKNIQYF
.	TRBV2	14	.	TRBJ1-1	TGTGCCAGCAGTGAAGGGGTCTTTGGCACTGAAGCTTTCTTT	CASSEGVFGTEAFF
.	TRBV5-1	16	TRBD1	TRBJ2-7	TGCGCCAGCAGCGGGACAGGGGAACCCTTCTCCTACGAGCAGTACTTC	CASSGTGEPFSYEQYF
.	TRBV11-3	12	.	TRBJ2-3	TGTGCCAGCAGCTCGGACTCTGGTACGCAGTATTTT	CASSSDSGTQYF
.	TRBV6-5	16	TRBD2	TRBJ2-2	TGTGCCAGCAGTTTTGACCTAGCGGCGAACACCGGGGAGCTGTTTTTT	CASSFDLAANTGELFF